This is a list of T cell receptor beta chains from one sample in a study of tissue T cells after allogeneic stem cell transplantation. Sequencing was performed with immunoSEQ multiplex PCR; in TCRdb, only in-frame clones are kept and a portion is missing. The sample has under 2,000 clones; around four fifths are singletons. The input for sequencing was liver tissue, taken at autopsy. The receptors were gathered from a male patient of 60 years or more with steroid-refractory graft-versus-host disease after an allogeneic stem cell transplant. Some T cells may possibly be graft donor cells. CDR3s include the opening cysteine and the closing phenylalanine or tryptophan. The D gene is left open where the match is weak. Part of the rows lack a size; the others show once, few, many or a class for expanded clones.

.,.,TRBV30,TRBJ2-7,TGTGCCTGGAGTGGAGGGATCTCCTACGAGCAGTACTTC,CAWSGGISYEQYF
.,.,TRBV19,TRBJ2-2,TGTGCCAGTACGACAGCGCTGCTGAACACCGGGGAGCTGTTTTTT,CASTTALLNTGELFF
.,.,TRBV9,TRBJ1-1,TGTGCCAGCAGCCCCCTCCCGGGACAAAACACTGAAGCTTTCTTT,CASSPLPGQNTEAFF
.,TRBD1,TRBV27,TRBJ1-1,TGTGCCAGCGACTTATACAACAGGGGGCTGTCGGAAGCTTTCTTT,CASDLYNRGLSEAFF
once,.,TRBV24-1,TRBJ2-3,TGTGCCACCAGCAGCGGGCTCACAGATACGCAGTATTTT,CATSSGLTDTQYF
.,TRBD1,TRBV18,TRBJ1-1,TGTGCCAGCTCACCCCCAACACAGGGGAGCACTGAAGCTTTCTTT,CASSPPTQGSTEAFF
large,.,TRBV29-1,TRBJ2-7,TGCAGCGTTGGTGGGTTCTACGAGCAGTACTTC,CSVGGFYEQYF
.,TRBD1,TRBV11-2,TRBJ1-5,TGTGCCAGCAGCAAGGGACAGTTCAATCAGCCCCAGCATTTT,CASSKGQFNQPQHF
.,.,TRBV19,TRBJ1-3,TGTGCCAGTAAAACACGGGGGCCTTCCTCTGGAAACACCATATATTTT,CASKTRGPSSGNTIYF
few,TRBD2,TRBV6-4,TRBJ2-3,TGTGCCAGCAGTAGCGGGGGGGCCACAGATACGCAGTATTTT,CASSSGGATDTQYF
.,.,TRBV7-9,TRBJ2-6,TGTGCCAGCAGCCCGCAGGTTGGGGCCAACGTCCTGACTTTC,CASSPQVGANVLTF
.,.,TRBV28,TRBJ2-7,TGTGCCAGCAGTTTAACGGGCGAGCAGTACTTC,CASSLTGEQYF
.,TRBD1,TRBV28,TRBJ1-1,TGTGCCAGCAGCCCGACAGGGGATATGGCTGAAGCTTTCTTT,CASSPTGDMAEAFF
.,TRBD1,TRBV5-6,TRBJ2-7,TGTGCCAGCAGCTTGGGACAGGGCTCCTACGAGCAGTACTTC,CASSLGQGSYEQYF
.,.,TRBV3-1/TRBV3-2,TRBJ1-5,TGTGCCAGCAGCCAAGACAGGGACCCCGGGCCCCAGCATTTT,CASSQDRDPGPQHF
.,.,TRBV9,TRBJ2-7,TGTGCCAGCAGCGTACTGTTCTCCTACGAGCAGTACTTC,CASSVLFSYEQYF
.,.,TRBV21-1,TRBJ2-3,TGTGCCAGCAGCAAGGCAGATACGCAGTATTTT,CASSKADTQYF
.,TRBD2,TRBV6-4,TRBJ2-1,TGTGCCAGCAGTGGGACTAGCGGGACCTACAATGAGCAGTTCTTC,CASSGTSGTYNEQFF
.,TRBD1,TRBV7-2,TRBJ1-1,TGTGCCAGCAGCCCCTATCCCTCAAGGGGGCGCGGCACTGAAGCTTTCTTT,CASSPYPSRGRGTEAFF
.,.,TRBV7-9,TRBJ2-3,TGTGCCAGCAGCCCCCCGGACAGTGGAGCCGGGGATACGCAGTATTTT,CASSPPDSGAGDTQYF
.,TRBD2,TRBV5-1,TRBJ2-5,TGCGCCAGCAGCATTCAGCGGGGGGTCCCCCAGTACTTC,CASSIQRGVPQYF
.,.,TRBV14,TRBJ1-1,TGTGCCAGCAGCCAAGATCTAAGGTCCACTGAAGCTTTCTTT,CASSQDLRSTEAFF
.,TRBD2,TRBV5-1,TRBJ2-3,TGCGCCAGCGGAAAAGCGGGGGGGCCGGGAGATACGCAGTATTTT,CASGKAGGPGDTQYF
.,.,TRBV30,TRBJ1-4,TGTGCCCCCGGGGGGGGCATTGAAAAACTGTTTTTT,CAPGGGIEKLFF
.,.,TRBV6-5,TRBJ2-2,TGTGCCAGCAAGTTCGACCGAGCGAACACCGGGGAGCTGTTTTTT,CASKFDRANTGELFF
once,.,TRBV5-5,TRBJ1-5,TGTGCCAGCAGCTTGGAGAATAGCAATCAGCCCCAGCATTTT,CASSLENSNQPQHF
.,.,TRBV12-3/TRBV12-4,TRBJ2-2,TGTGCCAGCAGTCTATACACCGGGGAGCTGTTTTTT,CASSLYTGELFF
.,.,TRBV6-1,TRBJ2-1,TGTGCCAGCAGTGAACAGGGACATAATGAGCAGTTCTTC,CASSEQGHNEQFF
.,TRBD1,TRBV7-6,TRBJ1-6,TGTGCCAGCAGCCCCTATGCGGCAGGGGGTTTAAGTAATTCACCCCTCCACTTT,CASSPYAAGGLSNSPLHF
.,.,TRBV27,TRBJ2-1,TGTGCCAGCAATCCCATCGGGACTCCAGGATACAATGAGCAGTTCTTC,CASNPIGTPGYNEQFF
.,TRBD1,TRBV27,TRBJ2-2,TGTGCCAGCAGTTTATCGGCCCCGACAGGGGGCGGCGGGGAGCTGTTTTTT,CASSLSAPTGGGGELFF
.,TRBD2,TRBV6-4,TRBJ2-1,TGTGCCAGCAGTACGAGCGGGGGGGTCCATGAGCAGTTCTTC,CASSTSGGVHEQFF
.,TRBD2,TRBV2,TRBJ2-2,TGTGCCAGCAGTGCCCGGGGGGGCCCCTCCACCGGGGAGCTGTTTTTT,CASSARGGPSTGELFF
.,.,TRBV28,TRBJ2-3,TGTGCCAGCAGTTCCCTCGTAAAAAAGTCAGATACGCAGTATTTT,CASSSLVKKSDTQYF
few,TRBD1,TRBV13,TRBJ1-2,TGTGCCAGCAGTCGAGGACAGGGGGCCTATGGCTACACCTTC,CASSRGQGAYGYTF
.,.,TRBV4-2,TRBJ2-3,TGTGCCAGCAGCCAAGGGGTCCAGGATGGAGATACGCAGTATTTT,CASSQGVQDGDTQYF
.,TRBD2,TRBV6-4,TRBJ2-3,TGTGCCAGCAGTGCTAGCGGGGAAACAGATACGCAGTATTTT,CASSASGETDTQYF
.,TRBD1,TRBV25-1,TRBJ1-1,TGTGCCAGCAGTGAAAAGGGGGCCACTGAAGCTTTCTTT,CASSEKGATEAFF
.,.,TRBV4-1,TRBJ1-1,TGCGCCAGCAGCCAAGAGACAGGCGCGAACACTGAAGCTTTCTTT,CASSQETGANTEAFF
.,.,TRBV5-1,TRBJ1-6,TGCGCCAGCAGCCCCGGGACTGGGGGTCGGTCACCCCTCCACTTT,CASSPGTGGRSPLHF
.,.,TRBV2,TRBJ1-2,TGTGCCAGCAGTGAAGCGCTTCAGGGTCCCTATGGCTACACCTTC,CASSEALQGPYGYTF
.,.,TRBV7-9,TRBJ2-2,TGTGCCAGCAACCTAGCTTACTTGCAGTCGTTCGCGAACACCGGGGAGCTGTTTTTT,CASNLAYLQSFANTGELFF
.,.,TRBV19,TRBJ2-7,TGTGCCAGTAGTGCCGTAGCGGCGACCTACGAGCAGTACTTC,CASSAVAATYEQYF
.,.,TRBV30,TRBJ1-6,TGTGCCTGGAGTGGCACCCCTAATTCACCCCTCCACTTT,CAWSGTPNSPLHF
.,.,TRBV5-1,TRBJ1-5,TGCGCCAGCAGCTTGGAAGGGAGTCAGCCCCAGCATTTT,CASSLEGSQPQHF
.,.,TRBV7-8,TRBJ1-1,TGTGCCAGCAGCTTGAACGGGGCAGGGAACACTGAAGCTTTCTTT,CASSLNGAGNTEAFF